The rows below give T cell receptor beta chains drawn from one sample of a study of identical twins. MiXCR, applied by TCRdb to the 5' RACE reads, yields one record per CDR3 protein. The table includes some 240,000 distinct CDR3 sequences, approximately 8.3% detected once. A further study also used this sample, focusing on yellow fever vaccine responses in identical twins.

Sequencing was done on a sample of CD8+ T cells sorted from blood. All receptors come from a woman under 30 in good health. Each CDR3 is given with its conserved first and last residue. Each record gives: CDR3 DNA, CDR3 protein, V gene, D gene, J gene, clone size. D genes are given only for firm matches. Clone size is shown for a subset of rows, as once, few, many or a class of expanded clone.

DNA: TGCGCCAGCAGCCAAGAACCAGGGCGGAAAGATGCGCAGTACTTC; CDR3: CASSQEPGRKDAQYF; V: TRBV4-1; D: .; J: TRBJ2-7; size: .
DNA: TGTGCCAGCAGTTTTGAGGGGGCAGGGGATCAGCCCCAGCATTTT; CDR3: CASSFEGAGDQPQHF; V: TRBV12-3/TRBV12-4; D: TRBD1; J: TRBJ1-5; size: .
DNA: TGTGCCCTCAGTTTCCCTAGGACAGGGGGCGTTCTAGCCAAAAAAATTCAGTACTTC; CDR3: CALSFPRTGGVLAKKIQYF; V: TRBV2; D: TRBD1; J: TRBJ2-4; size: .
DNA: TGTGCCAGCAGTTTAAGGGATACCTACGAGCAGTACTTC; CDR3: CASSLRDTYEQYF; V: TRBV27; D: .; J: TRBJ2-7; size: many
DNA: TGTGCCAGTAGTCCAGGACAGGCGGGGCAGCCCCAGCATTTT; CDR3: CASSPGQAGQPQHF; V: TRBV19; D: TRBD1; J: TRBJ1-5; size: few
DNA: TGCGCCAGCAGCCAAGATTCCGGCGGGAGGGCCCCCAATGAGCAGTTCTTC; CDR3: CASSQDSGGRAPNEQFF; V: TRBV4-3; D: TRBD2; J: TRBJ2-1; size: many
DNA: TGCAGCGTTGTGGGGCAGGGTGCCTACAATGAGCAGTTCTTC; CDR3: CSVVGQGAYNEQFF; V: TRBV29-1; D: .; J: TRBJ2-1; size: .
DNA: TGTGCCAGCAGCCCCGGACAGAGAACCGGGGAGCTGTTTTTT; CDR3: CASSPGQRTGELFF; V: TRBV12-3/TRBV12-4; D: .; J: TRBJ2-2; size: .
DNA: TGCGCCAGCAGCTTGGTGGGACGGGAAGCCTACGAGCAGTACTTC; CDR3: CASSLVGREAYEQYF; V: TRBV5-1; D: .; J: TRBJ2-7; size: many
DNA: TGTGCCATCAGTGGAGATAGCGGAGCTTACAATGAGCAGTTCTTC; CDR3: CAISGDSGAYNEQFF; V: TRBV10-3; D: .; J: TRBJ2-1; size: many
DNA: TGCAGTGCTAGAGATCGCTTAGCGGGAGTAGTTGGTGAGCAGTTCTTC; CDR3: CSARDRLAGVVGEQFF; V: TRBV20-1; D: TRBD2; J: TRBJ2-1; size: .
DNA: TGTGCCAGCAGCCAAGATAGGCTAGCGGGTCTATACGAGCAGTACTTC; CDR3: CASSQDRLAGLYEQYF; V: TRBV3-1; D: TRBD2; J: TRBJ2-7; size: few
DNA: TGCAGCGTTACCGGGACAGGAGCCTACGAGCAGTACTTC; CDR3: CSVTGTGAYEQYF; V: TRBV29-1; D: TRBD1; J: TRBJ2-7; size: .
DNA: TGTGCCAGCAGCAATAACCCCGGGGCGGGCTCTAGCACAGATACGCAGTATTTT; CDR3: CASSNNPGAGSSTDTQYF; V: TRBV21-1; D: .; J: TRBJ2-3; size: few
DNA: TGTGCCAGCTCACCCGATCCTACCTCAGGGTTCAGGCCCTACGAGCAGTACTTC; CDR3: CASSPDPTSGFRPYEQYF; V: TRBV18; D: .; J: TRBJ2-7; size: .
DNA: TGCAGCGTTGTCGACAGCGGAGTAGGCCCCTACGAGCAGTACTTC; CDR3: CSVVDSGVGPYEQYF; V: TRBV29-1; D: .; J: TRBJ2-7; size: few
DNA: TGCGCCAGCAGCTTGGAGGTCGGACCCTACGAGCAGTACTTC; CDR3: CASSLEVGPYEQYF; V: TRBV5-1; D: .; J: TRBJ2-7; size: few
DNA: TGTGCCAGCAGTCAAGGGACAGGGGATCGGTATGGCTACACCTTC; CDR3: CASSQGTGDRYGYTF; V: TRBV3-1; D: TRBD1; J: TRBJ1-2; size: few
DNA: TGCGCCAGCAGCCGAAGTACAGGGGCCTACGAGCAGTACTTC; CDR3: CASSRSTGAYEQYF; V: TRBV4-3; D: TRBD1; J: TRBJ2-7; size: once
DNA: TGTGCCAGCAGCACCCGACAGGGATCCCGCACTGAAGCTTTCTTT; CDR3: CASSTRQGSRTEAFF; V: TRBV9; D: TRBD1; J: TRBJ1-1; size: few
DNA: TGTGCCAGCAGTTTTGGTCAGGGCCGGAGCGGGGCTTTCTTT; CDR3: CASSFGQGRSGAFF; V: TRBV27; D: .; J: TRBJ1-1; size: few
DNA: TGTGCCAGCAGCCGAATCGGGGGACAGGCCCCGGGCGAGCAGTACTTC; CDR3: CASSRIGGQAPGEQYF; V: TRBV7-9; D: TRBD1; J: TRBJ2-7; size: few
DNA: TGTGCCAGCTTCAGGGGAAATGCCTACAATGAGCAGTTCTTC; CDR3: CASFRGNAYNEQFF; V: TRBV5-6; D: .; J: TRBJ2-1; size: many
DNA: TGTGCCAGCAGCCGGGACAGGGGGTCCCTCATGAACACTGAAGCTTTCTTT; CDR3: CASSRDRGSLMNTEAFF; V: TRBV14; D: TRBD1; J: TRBJ1-1; size: few
DNA: TGTGCCACCAGTGATTTAAGGGAGACCGAAGAGACCCAGTACTTC; CDR3: CATSDLRETEETQYF; V: TRBV24-1; D: .; J: TRBJ2-5; size: many
DNA: TGTGCCAGCAGTCCAGATACCGGGCCTTCCTACAATGAGCAGTTCTTC; CDR3: CASSPDTGPSYNEQFF; V: TRBV6-2/TRBV6-3; D: .; J: TRBJ2-1; size: .
DNA: TGCAGCGTTGAAGATCAGGTAACACCCTACAATGAGCAGTTCTTC; CDR3: CSVEDQVTPYNEQFF; V: TRBV29-1; D: .; J: TRBJ2-1; size: many
DNA: TGTGCCAGCAGTGACTCGGGGACAGGGGGCTACAATGAGCAGTTCTTC; CDR3: CASSDSGTGGYNEQFF; V: TRBV6-4; D: TRBD1; J: TRBJ2-1; size: few
DNA: TGTGCCAGCAGTTACGACCCAAGCAGGAGGGGTAGCAATCAGCCCCAGCATTTT; CDR3: CASSYDPSRRGSNQPQHF; V: TRBV6-2/TRBV6-3; D: .; J: TRBJ1-5; size: few
DNA: TGTGCCAGCAGTCCAGGGACAGCCGTTAGCACAGATACGCAGTATTTT; CDR3: CASSPGTAVSTDTQYF; V: TRBV2; D: TRBD1; J: TRBJ2-3; size: .
DNA: TGTGCCAGCAGCTTAATGGTACAAGAGACCCAGTACTTC; CDR3: CASSLMVQETQYF; V: TRBV7-9; D: .; J: TRBJ2-5; size: many
DNA: TGTGCCAGCTCTCCGGGCCGCCTCAACGAGCAGTACTTC; CDR3: CASSPGRLNEQYF; V: TRBV12-3/TRBV12-4; D: .; J: TRBJ2-7; size: many
DNA: TGTGCCAGCAGCCCGGGACTAGCGGAAATCCTGAACACCGGGGAGCTGTTTTTT; CDR3: CASSPGLAEILNTGELFF; V: TRBV11-1; D: TRBD2; J: TRBJ2-2; size: few
DNA: TGTGCCAGCAGGGGGACAGGGGGCCGTTACGAGCAGTACTTC; CDR3: CASRGTGGRYEQYF; V: TRBV6-1; D: TRBD1; J: TRBJ2-7; size: few
DNA: TGTGCCAGCAGCGACTCGACGGATTCCTATGGCTACACCTTC; CDR3: CASSDSTDSYGYTF; V: TRBV12-3/TRBV12-4; D: .; J: TRBJ1-2; size: few
DNA: TGTGCCAGCAGCTCCTCCTGGGACAGAGGGGAGACCCAGTACTTC; CDR3: CASSSSWDRGETQYF; V: TRBV7-8; D: TRBD1; J: TRBJ2-5; size: many
DNA: TGTGCCAGCAGTGATTTGGCTAGCGGGGGGCCAGATACGCAGTATTTT; CDR3: CASSDLASGGPDTQYF; V: TRBV6-4; D: TRBD2; J: TRBJ2-3; size: few
DNA: TGTGCCAGCAGGCCCGTCCTCGGGGACACTGAAGCTTTCTTT; CDR3: CASRPVLGDTEAFF; V: TRBV6-2/TRBV6-3; D: .; J: TRBJ1-1; size: many
DNA: TGCGCCAGCCGAGGGGATATCGCCCTCTACGAGCAGTACTTC; CDR3: CASRGDIALYEQYF; V: TRBV5-1; D: .; J: TRBJ2-7; size: .
DNA: TGTGCCAGCAGCCAAAGAGGGACCGGACAGGCCACTGAAGCTTTCTTT; CDR3: CASSQRGTGQATEAFF; V: TRBV4-2; D: TRBD1; J: TRBJ1-1; size: .
DNA: TGCAGCGTTGAACCAGCTAGCGGGAGTTACGAGCAGTACTTC; CDR3: CSVEPASGSYEQYF; V: TRBV29-1; D: TRBD2; J: TRBJ2-7; size: .
DNA: TGTGCCAGCAGCCCAACAGGGAGTGGCACTGAAGCTTTCTTT; CDR3: CASSPTGSGTEAFF; V: TRBV6-1; D: .; J: TRBJ1-1; size: .
DNA: TGCGCCAGCAGCCTTAGAGCGGGAGGTCCCTACGAGCAGTACTTC; CDR3: CASSLRAGGPYEQYF; V: TRBV4-1; D: TRBD2; J: TRBJ2-7; size: .
DNA: TGTGCCAGCAGCTTAGCTCCTTCAGGAGAACCGGGGAACGAGCAGTACTTC; CDR3: CASSLAPSGEPGNEQYF; V: TRBV7-2; D: .; J: TRBJ2-7; size: many
DNA: TGTGCCAGCAGCCGGGACAGGGGAATCTACGAGCAGTACTTC; CDR3: CASSRDRGIYEQYF; V: TRBV7-9; D: TRBD1; J: TRBJ2-7; size: .
DNA: TGTGCCAGCAGTTTACGCCTTCGGGTAGGCGAGCAGTACTTC; CDR3: CASSLRLRVGEQYF; V: TRBV27; D: .; J: TRBJ2-7; size: .
DNA: TGCAGTGCTAGACCCCTGCGGCGGCGGGAGGGCCCAGATACGCAGTATTTT; CDR3: CSARPLRRREGPDTQYF; V: TRBV20-1; D: TRBD2; J: TRBJ2-3; size: .
DNA: TGCAGTGCTAGGGGGCTAGCGGATAGCTCCTACGAGCAGTACTTC; CDR3: CSARGLADSSYEQYF; V: TRBV20-1; D: TRBD2; J: TRBJ2-7; size: .
DNA: TGCGCCAGCAGCGCGGCACTAGCGGGGGGGCCAGCAGATACGCAGTATTTT; CDR3: CASSAALAGGPADTQYF; V: TRBV5-1; D: TRBD2; J: TRBJ2-3; size: .
DNA: TGTGCCAGCAGCTTATCGGGACAGGGTTACGAGCAGTACTTC; CDR3: CASSLSGQGYEQYF; V: TRBV7-9; D: TRBD1; J: TRBJ2-7; size: many
DNA: TGTGCCAGCAGTTCCCTCGGCTCTGGAAACACCATATATTTT; CDR3: CASSSLGSGNTIYF; V: TRBV6-5; D: .; J: TRBJ1-3; size: few
DNA: TGCAGTGCTCGAGACGGGACTAAGACAGGGGGAAACTATGGCTACACCTTC; CDR3: CSARDGTKTGGNYGYTF; V: TRBV20-1; D: TRBD1; J: TRBJ1-2; size: few